One TCR beta chain is described in this entry. Its cognate antigen is unknown. V was clipped by 7 bases and J by 7 bases, with 19 bases between them. Germline CDR1 MNHNS, CDR2 SASEGT. The CDR3 contains 15 residues. This specimen comes from a study of high-grade serous ovarian cancer treatment subgroups. Study as a whole: Each sample yielded on average around 7,500 unique TCR beta rearrangements from around 14,000 reads. Whole-study results and caveats: Repertoire similarity ranged roughly 0.095 to 0.79 between tumors of one patient. These tumor repertoires lack spatial information from bulk sequencing.

The protocol was immunoSEQ multiplex PCR, while the TCRdb copy is restricted to in-frame clones and leaves out a portion. The sample lists more than 15,000 clones, roughly four fifths occurring once. The tumor samples were collected prior to definitive surgery or chemotherapy. The sample taken for sequencing was tumor tissue. The TCR was taken from a human donor with high-grade serous ovarian cancer. This chain connects TRBV6-1 to TRBJ2-2, with a tentative D call TRBD2 (6 bases). CDR3 region: CASNGLAMGGGELFF. For the CDR3, the DNA is TGTGCCAGCAATGGCCTAGCGATGGGTGGCGGGGAGCTGTTTTTT.